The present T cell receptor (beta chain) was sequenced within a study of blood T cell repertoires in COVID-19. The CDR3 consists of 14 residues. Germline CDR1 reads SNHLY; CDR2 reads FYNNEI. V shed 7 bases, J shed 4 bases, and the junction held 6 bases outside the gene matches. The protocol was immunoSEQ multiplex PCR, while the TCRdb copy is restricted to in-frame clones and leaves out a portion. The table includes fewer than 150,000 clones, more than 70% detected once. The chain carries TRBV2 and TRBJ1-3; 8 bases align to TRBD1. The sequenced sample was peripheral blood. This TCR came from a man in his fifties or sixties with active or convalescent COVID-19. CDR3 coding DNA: TGTGCCAGCATTTTCCAGGGGGCCGGAAACACCATATATTTT. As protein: CASIFQGAGNTIYF.